These T cell receptor beta chains were read from a single sample in a study of control samples from healthy donors and cancer patients. Libraries were prepared by immunoSEQ multiplex PCR; TCRdb keeps only in-frame clonotypes and omits some of them. The sample yields 90,000 or so clones, approximately 91% seen once. Sequenced material: blood. These receptors were taken from a woman aged 55-69 years in good health. CDR3s include the opening cysteine and the closing phenylalanine or tryptophan. Fields, in order: CDR3 length, V gene, D gene, J gene, clone size, CDR3 DNA, CDR3 protein. The D gene is left open where the match is weak. Clone size is given for some rows only: seen once, a few or many times, or a class if the clone is expanded.

len: 14
v_gene: TRBV19
d_gene: NA
j_gene: TRBJ2-3
abundance: NA
CDR3nt: TGTGCCAGTAGTATAAGGGCGGCCACAGATACGCAGTATTTT
CDR3aa: CASSIRAATDTQYF

len: 13
v_gene: TRBV7-9
d_gene: NA
j_gene: TRBJ1-4
abundance: NA
CDR3nt: TGTGCCAGCGCGCGTGGCACTAATGAAAAACTGTTTTTT
CDR3aa: CASARGTNEKLFF

len: 16
v_gene: TRBV7-2
d_gene: NA
j_gene: TRBJ2-1
abundance: NA
CDR3nt: TGTGCCAGCAGCTTAGCCACAGCATGGGGGCTCGATGAGCAGTTCTTC
CDR3aa: CASSLATAWGLDEQFF

len: 14
v_gene: TRBV7-9
d_gene: NA
j_gene: TRBJ2-3
abundance: NA
CDR3nt: TGTGCCAGCAGCTTTCCCGGGGTTCCAGATACGCAGTATTTT
CDR3aa: CASSFPGVPDTQYF

len: 11
v_gene: TRBV28
d_gene: NA
j_gene: TRBJ1-3
abundance: few
CDR3nt: TGTGCCGGTCAGGGTGGAAACACCATATATTTT
CDR3aa: CAGQGGNTIYF

len: 16
v_gene: TRBV11-2
d_gene: NA
j_gene: TRBJ2-3
abundance: few
CDR3nt: TGTGCCAGCAGCTTAGTCCGAGGGGGTCGTACAGATACGCAGTATTTT
CDR3aa: CASSLVRGGRTDTQYF

len: 15
v_gene: TRBV9
d_gene: TRBD1
j_gene: TRBJ2-7
abundance: NA
CDR3nt: TGTGCCAGCAGCGTAGGTCTGGGACAGGGATACGAGCAGTACTTC
CDR3aa: CASSVGLGQGYEQYF

len: 18
v_gene: TRBV30
d_gene: TRBD2
j_gene: TRBJ2-5
abundance: NA
CDR3nt: TGTGCCTGGAGCCTCGGGACTAGCGGAATCTTACCTGGGTCGACCCAGTACTTC
CDR3aa: CAWSLGTSGILPGSTQYF

len: 17
v_gene: TRBV7-9
d_gene: TRBD2
j_gene: TRBJ2-3
abundance: NA
CDR3nt: TGTGCCAGCAGTCGAGGGGCACTAGCGGGATTCACAGATACGCAGTATTTT
CDR3aa: CASSRGALAGFTDTQYF

len: 20
v_gene: TRBV7-3
d_gene: TRBD1
j_gene: TRBJ1-3
abundance: NA
CDR3nt: TGTGCCAGCAGCGTTTTGGGGGGGACAGCAACCCTTACCTCTGGAAACACCATATATTTT
CDR3aa: CASSVLGGTATLTSGNTIYF

len: 16
v_gene: TRBV7-2
d_gene: TRBD2
j_gene: TRBJ2-7
abundance: NA
CDR3nt: TGTGCCAGCAGCTCAATTAGCGGGGGAACCCCCTACGAGCAGTACTTC
CDR3aa: CASSSISGGTPYEQYF

len: 13
v_gene: TRBV30
d_gene: NA
j_gene: TRBJ1-1
abundance: NA
CDR3nt: TGTGCCTGGACGACAGGCCTCGGGATAGAAGCTTTCTTT
CDR3aa: CAWTTGLGIEAFF

len: 15
v_gene: TRBV5-4
d_gene: NA
j_gene: TRBJ2-4
abundance: NA
CDR3nt: TGTGCCAGCAGCTTGGGGGGGCTAGCCAAAAACATTCAGTACTTC
CDR3aa: CASSLGGLAKNIQYF

len: 17
v_gene: TRBV15
d_gene: NA
j_gene: TRBJ1-4
abundance: NA
CDR3nt: TGTGCCACCAGCAGAGGTCAGATATCAGCCGGGGGTGAAAAACTGTTTTTT
CDR3aa: CATSRGQISAGGEKLFF

len: 14
v_gene: TRBV6-6
d_gene: TRBD2
j_gene: TRBJ2-2
abundance: NA
CDR3nt: TGTGCCAGCGGGGGGGTAGGCAACACCGGGGAGCTGTTTTTT
CDR3aa: CASGGVGNTGELFF

len: 18
v_gene: TRBV19
d_gene: TRBD2
j_gene: TRBJ2-3
abundance: NA
CDR3nt: TGTGCCAGTAGTATCGCCTTAGCGGGGGGGCCGAGCACAGATACGCAGTATTTT
CDR3aa: CASSIALAGGPSTDTQYF

len: 14
v_gene: TRBV18
d_gene: NA
j_gene: TRBJ2-1
abundance: NA
CDR3nt: TGTGCCAGCTCACAGGGGGGAAGTTACAATGAGCAGTTCTTC
CDR3aa: CASSQGGSYNEQFF

len: 14
v_gene: TRBV28
d_gene: TRBD1
j_gene: TRBJ1-5
abundance: NA
CDR3nt: TGTGCCAGCACTAACACAGGGGGCGGTCAGCCCCAGCATTTT
CDR3aa: CASTNTGGGQPQHF

len: 14
v_gene: TRBV28
d_gene: NA
j_gene: TRBJ1-5
abundance: NA
CDR3nt: TGTGCCAGCAGTTCCACAGGGTTAAATCAGCCCCAGCATTTT
CDR3aa: CASSSTGLNQPQHF

len: 15
v_gene: TRBV7-9
d_gene: NA
j_gene: TRBJ2-3
abundance: NA
CDR3nt: TGTGCCAGCAGCGACCGGGACTCCCGCACAGATACGCAGTATTTT
CDR3aa: CASSDRDSRTDTQYF

len: 18
v_gene: TRBV11-2
d_gene: TRBD1
j_gene: TRBJ2-7
abundance: few
CDR3nt: TGTGCCAGCAGCTCTATCTTGACCGGGACAGGGGGCGCCTACGAGCAGTACTTC
CDR3aa: CASSSILTGTGGAYEQYF

len: 15
v_gene: TRBV5-1
d_gene: TRBD1
j_gene: TRBJ1-2
abundance: NA
CDR3nt: TGCGCCAGCAGCTGGGGGACAGGGGGTAACTATGGCTACACCTTC
CDR3aa: CASSWGTGGNYGYTF

len: 14
v_gene: TRBV7-2
d_gene: NA
j_gene: TRBJ1-1
abundance: once
CDR3nt: TGTGCCAGCAGCTTAGCGTTGGCTCCCACTGAAGCTTTCTTT
CDR3aa: CASSLALAPTEAFF

len: 19
v_gene: TRBV14
d_gene: NA
j_gene: TRBJ2-1
abundance: NA
CDR3nt: TGTGCCAGCAGCGGCAGGTTTGGGAGCGGGCCACGCTCCTACAATGAGCAGTTCTTC
CDR3aa: CASSGRFGSGPRSYNEQFF

len: 13
v_gene: TRBV6-5
d_gene: NA
j_gene: TRBJ1-4
abundance: NA
CDR3nt: TGTGCCAGTATGGACAGAGCTAATGAAAAACTGTTTTTT
CDR3aa: CASMDRANEKLFF

len: 22
v_gene: TRBV28
d_gene: TRBD1
j_gene: TRBJ2-6
abundance: NA
CDR3nt: TGTGCCAGCAGTTTATGGTCTTGGTGGAGGACAGGGGGCTCGGGAGGGGCCAACGTCCTGACTTTC
CDR3aa: CASSLWSWWRTGGSGGANVLTF

len: 14
v_gene: TRBV13
d_gene: NA
j_gene: TRBJ2-1
abundance: NA
CDR3nt: TGTGCCAGCAGCTTAGATAAGGGCTACAATGAGCAGTTCTTC
CDR3aa: CASSLDKGYNEQFF

len: 15
v_gene: TRBV5-1
d_gene: NA
j_gene: TRBJ1-1
abundance: NA
CDR3nt: TGCGCCAGCAGCTTTGGGCCAGGGGTGAACACTGAAGCTTTCTTT
CDR3aa: CASSFGPGVNTEAFF

len: 14
v_gene: TRBV28
d_gene: NA
j_gene: TRBJ1-2
abundance: few
CDR3nt: TGTGCCAGCAGCTACGGGAGCCCGGGTGGTGGCTACACCTTC
CDR3aa: CASSYGSPGGGYTF

len: 15
v_gene: TRBV7-2
d_gene: TRBD2
j_gene: TRBJ2-3
abundance: NA
CDR3nt: TGTGCCAGCAGCTTTGGGACTAGCGTCACAGATACGCAGTATTTT
CDR3aa: CASSFGTSVTDTQYF

len: 16
v_gene: TRBV11-2
d_gene: TRBD2
j_gene: TRBJ2-1
abundance: NA
CDR3nt: TGTGCCAGCAGCCCCGGACTAGCGGGCTTCTACAATGAGCAGTTCTTC
CDR3aa: CASSPGLAGFYNEQFF

len: 15
v_gene: TRBV11-3
d_gene: TRBD1
j_gene: TRBJ2-2
abundance: NA
CDR3nt: TGTGCCAGCAGTCCGCAGGGGGCAGGCACCGGGGAGCTGTTTTTT
CDR3aa: CASSPQGAGTGELFF

len: 15
v_gene: TRBV5-1
d_gene: TRBD2
j_gene: TRBJ2-2
abundance: NA
CDR3nt: TGCGCCAGCAGCGCGAACGGGGGGTTTACCGGGGAGCTGTTTTTT
CDR3aa: CASSANGGFTGELFF

len: 15
v_gene: TRBV19
d_gene: TRBD1
j_gene: TRBJ2-7
abundance: NA
CDR3nt: TGTGCCAGTAGTATCGGGACAGGGCTGGCCTACGAGCAGTACTTC
CDR3aa: CASSIGTGLAYEQYF

len: 16
v_gene: TRBV7-2
d_gene: TRBD2
j_gene: TRBJ2-3
abundance: once
CDR3nt: TGTGCCAGCAGCTTATTGGCTAGCGGGGGGACAGATACGCAGTATTTT
CDR3aa: CASSLLASGGTDTQYF

len: 15
v_gene: TRBV19
d_gene: NA
j_gene: TRBJ1-5
abundance: NA
CDR3nt: TGTGCCAGCGCCCCCTCCAGTTCTAGCAATCAGCCCCAGCATTTT
CDR3aa: CASAPSSSSNQPQHF

len: 14
v_gene: TRBV5-1
d_gene: TRBD1
j_gene: TRBJ1-5
abundance: few
CDR3nt: TGCGCCAGCAGCTTGATAGGGGGCGAGCAGCCCCAGCATTTT
CDR3aa: CASSLIGGEQPQHF

len: 14
v_gene: TRBV2
d_gene: TRBD1
j_gene: TRBJ1-4
abundance: NA
CDR3nt: TGTGCCAGCATTTCTGGGACAGGGATTGAAAAACTGTTTTTT
CDR3aa: CASISGTGIEKLFF

len: 15
v_gene: TRBV5-1
d_gene: NA
j_gene: TRBJ2-2
abundance: NA
CDR3nt: TGCGCCAGCAGCCCCGGACCGCCGAACACCGGGGAGCTGTTTTTT
CDR3aa: CASSPGPPNTGELFF